A selection of T cell receptor beta chains follows, all from one sample in a study of beta chain features in type 1 diabetes. The method was immunoSEQ multiplex PCR; TCRdb's version includes in-frame clones alone and lacks a portion of them. Found here are about 150,000 clones, roughly 7.1% of them singletons; the top ten hold more than 0.75%. The material sequenced was central memory CD4+ T cells from blood. The receptors originated from a woman aged 40 to 50 with type 1 diabetes. Both conserved end residues are part of each CDR3. A D gene is named only where the DNA matches it firmly. Clone size is shown for a subset of rows, as once, few, many or a class of expanded clone.

J: TRBJ2-3
D: TRBD2
V: TRBV5-1
size: -
DNA: TGCGCCAGCACCCTCGAGCGGGGGGGCCCAGATACGCAGTATTTT
CDR3: CASTLERGGPDTQYF

J: TRBJ2-3
D: TRBD2
V: TRBV4-3
size: many
DNA: TGCGCCAGCAGCCGAGACCTAGCGGGCGGAGATACGCAGTATTTT
CDR3: CASSRDLAGGDTQYF

J: TRBJ1-4
D: TRBD1
V: TRBV30
size: -
DNA: TGTGCCAGATCAACGGGACAGGGGAGGTTTGGTGAAAAACTGTTTTTT
CDR3: CARSTGQGRFGEKLFF

J: TRBJ2-1
D: TRBD2
V: TRBV11-2
size: few
DNA: TGTGCCAGCAGCCGGGGGGGGGTAGGCTCCTACAATGAGCAGTTCTTC
CDR3: CASSRGGVGSYNEQFF

J: TRBJ1-5
D: -
V: TRBV6-5
size: few
DNA: TGTGCCAGCAGTTACTCGAGGGATAGCAATCAGCCCCAGCATTTT
CDR3: CASSYSRDSNQPQHF

J: TRBJ2-7
D: -
V: TRBV4-3
size: few
DNA: TGCGCCAGCAGCTTATCGACAGCCCTAACCTACGAGCAGTACTTC
CDR3: CASSLSTALTYEQYF

J: TRBJ1-1
D: -
V: TRBV5-1
size: few
DNA: TGCGCCAGCAGCTTGCAGACAGTAAACACTGAAGCTTTCTTT
CDR3: CASSLQTVNTEAFF

J: TRBJ2-1
D: -
V: TRBV21-1
size: few
DNA: TGTGCCAGCAGCAAACCACAGGGACGGACGGGTGAGCAGTTCTTC
CDR3: CASSKPQGRTGEQFF

J: TRBJ2-1
D: -
V: TRBV9
size: -
DNA: TGTGCCAGCAGCGTCGGACAGAGATACAATGAGCAGTTCTTC
CDR3: CASSVGQRYNEQFF

J: TRBJ2-1
D: TRBD2
V: TRBV7-2
size: -
DNA: TGTGCCAGCAGATTAGCGGGGGGGCGGTACAATGAGCAGTTCTTC
CDR3: CASRLAGGRYNEQFF

J: TRBJ1-4
D: -
V: TRBV6-5
size: -
DNA: TGTGCCAGCAAAGGGGCTAATGAAAAACTGTTTTTT
CDR3: CASKGANEKLFF

J: TRBJ2-4
D: -
V: TRBV7-2
size: -
DNA: TGTGCCAGCAGCCCGGGCATTCAGGGAAGGGCCAAAAACATTCAGTACTTC
CDR3: CASSPGIQGRAKNIQYF

J: TRBJ2-7
D: -
V: TRBV10-3
size: -
DNA: TGTGCCATCAGTGTTACAGCGGGCGTCGGCTACGAGCAGTACTTC
CDR3: CAISVTAGVGYEQYF

J: TRBJ2-7
D: TRBD2
V: TRBV7-3
size: few
DNA: TGTGCCAGCAGCTTAGATCCCCCGGGGGGTTACGAGCAGTACTTC
CDR3: CASSLDPPGGYEQYF

J: TRBJ1-4
D: TRBD1
V: TRBV28
size: few
DNA: TGTGCCAGCAGCCCCACGGGACAGGGGCGTGAAAAACTGTTTTTT
CDR3: CASSPTGQGREKLFF

J: TRBJ2-3
D: TRBD1
V: TRBV6-1
size: -
DNA: TGTGCTGGGACAGGGGATACAGATACGCAGTATTTT
CDR3: CAGTGDTDTQYF

J: TRBJ2-7
D: TRBD1
V: TRBV2
size: few
DNA: TGTGCCAGCTGGGACAGAGCCTACGAGCAGTACTTC
CDR3: CASWDRAYEQYF

J: TRBJ2-1
D: -
V: TRBV29-1
size: few
DNA: TGCAGCGCTGCGCGGAGGGGCTCCTACAATGAGCAGTTCTTC
CDR3: CSAARRGSYNEQFF

J: TRBJ1-2
D: -
V: TRBV10-3
size: many
DNA: TGTGCCATCAGTGAACAGGGTATCTATGGCTACACCTTC
CDR3: CAISEQGIYGYTF

J: TRBJ1-1
D: -
V: TRBV6-5
size: -
DNA: TGTGCCAGCAGTTACTCGGCCCCACCTTTGCCGTTCTTT
CDR3: CASSYSAPPLPFF

J: TRBJ2-3
D: TRBD1
V: TRBV10-3
size: few
DNA: TGTGCCATCTCTATCCGCCGGGACAGGGGAACAGATACGCAGTATTTT
CDR3: CAISIRRDRGTDTQYF

J: TRBJ2-5
D: -
V: TRBV6-5
size: many
DNA: TGTGCCAGCACAGGTCGAGAGGGAGAGACCCAGTACTTC
CDR3: CASTGREGETQYF

J: TRBJ1-2
D: TRBD1
V: TRBV28
size: -
DNA: TGTGCCAGCAGAGACAGGGGAGACCTTGGGGGCTACACCTTC
CDR3: CASRDRGDLGGYTF

J: TRBJ1-3
D: TRBD1
V: TRBV18
size: few
DNA: TGTGCCAGCTCACCTGGACAGGATGGCGTAAACACCATATATTTT
CDR3: CASSPGQDGVNTIYF

J: TRBJ1-1
D: TRBD1
V: TRBV28
size: few
DNA: TGTGCCAGCAGTCCCGCAGGACAGGCCCTGAACACTGAAGCTTTCTTT
CDR3: CASSPAGQALNTEAFF